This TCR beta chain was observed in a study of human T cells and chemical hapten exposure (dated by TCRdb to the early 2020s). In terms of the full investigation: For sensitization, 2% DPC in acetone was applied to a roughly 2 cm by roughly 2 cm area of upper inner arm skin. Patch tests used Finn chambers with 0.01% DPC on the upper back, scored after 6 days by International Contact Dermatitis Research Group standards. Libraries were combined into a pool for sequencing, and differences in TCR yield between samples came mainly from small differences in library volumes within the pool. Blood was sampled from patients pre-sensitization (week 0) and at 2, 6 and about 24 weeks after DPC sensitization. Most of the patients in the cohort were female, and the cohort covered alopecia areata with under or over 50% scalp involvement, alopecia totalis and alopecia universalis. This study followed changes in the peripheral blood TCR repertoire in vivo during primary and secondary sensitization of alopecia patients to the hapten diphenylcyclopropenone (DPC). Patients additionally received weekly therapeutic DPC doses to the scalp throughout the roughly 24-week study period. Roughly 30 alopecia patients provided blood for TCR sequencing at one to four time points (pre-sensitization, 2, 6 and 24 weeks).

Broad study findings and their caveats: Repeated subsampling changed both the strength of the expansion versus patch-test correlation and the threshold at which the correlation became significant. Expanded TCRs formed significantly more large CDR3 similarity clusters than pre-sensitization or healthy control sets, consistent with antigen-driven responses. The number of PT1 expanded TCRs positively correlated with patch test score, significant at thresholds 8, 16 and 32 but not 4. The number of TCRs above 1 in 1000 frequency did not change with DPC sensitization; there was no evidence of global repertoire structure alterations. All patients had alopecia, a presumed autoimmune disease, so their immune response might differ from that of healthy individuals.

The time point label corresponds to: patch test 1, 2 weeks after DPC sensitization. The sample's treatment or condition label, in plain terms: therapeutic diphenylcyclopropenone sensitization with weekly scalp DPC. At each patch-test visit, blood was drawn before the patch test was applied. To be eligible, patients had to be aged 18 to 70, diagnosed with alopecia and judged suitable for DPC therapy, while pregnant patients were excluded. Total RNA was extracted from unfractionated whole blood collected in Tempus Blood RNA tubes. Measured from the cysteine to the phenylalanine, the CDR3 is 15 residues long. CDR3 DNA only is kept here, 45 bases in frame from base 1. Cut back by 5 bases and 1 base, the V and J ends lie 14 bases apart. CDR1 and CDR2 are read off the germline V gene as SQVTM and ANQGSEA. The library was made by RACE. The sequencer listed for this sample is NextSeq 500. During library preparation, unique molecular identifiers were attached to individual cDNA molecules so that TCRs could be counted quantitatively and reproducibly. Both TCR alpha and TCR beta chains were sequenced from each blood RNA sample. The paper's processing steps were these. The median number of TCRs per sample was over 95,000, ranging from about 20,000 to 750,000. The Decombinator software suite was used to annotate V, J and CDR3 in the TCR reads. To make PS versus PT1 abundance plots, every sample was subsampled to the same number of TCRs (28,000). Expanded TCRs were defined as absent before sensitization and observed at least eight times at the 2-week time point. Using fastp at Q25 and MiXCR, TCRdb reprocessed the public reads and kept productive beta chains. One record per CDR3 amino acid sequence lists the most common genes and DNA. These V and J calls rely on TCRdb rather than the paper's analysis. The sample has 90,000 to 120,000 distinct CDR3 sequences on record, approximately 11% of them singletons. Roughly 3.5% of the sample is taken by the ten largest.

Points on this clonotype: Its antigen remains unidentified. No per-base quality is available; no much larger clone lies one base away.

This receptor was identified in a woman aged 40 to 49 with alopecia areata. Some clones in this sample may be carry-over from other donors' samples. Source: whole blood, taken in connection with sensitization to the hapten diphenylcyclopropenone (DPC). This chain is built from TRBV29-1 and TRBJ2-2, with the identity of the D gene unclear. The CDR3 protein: CSVYLGMGNTGELFF. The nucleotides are TGCAGCGTTTACCTAGGAATGGGGAACACCGGGGAGCTGTTTTTT.